The next 2 T cell receptor beta chains were all read from a single sample in a study of blood T cell repertoires in COVID-19. TCRdb keeps only in-frame clones here, not all; method: immunoSEQ multiplex PCR. The repertoire holds approximately 24,000 clones, with around 86% as singletons. The source material was peripheral blood. These receptors were taken from a man aged 45-65 years with active COVID-19.

The chain is built from TRBV7-9 and TRBJ2-1; D perhaps matches TRBD2 (6 bases). The V gene's germline CDR1 is SEHNR and CDR2 FQNEAQ (reference sequence). Deletions cut 5 bases from V and 6 bases from J, with 20 bases between. This CDR3 comprises 16 residues. This CDR3 reads CASSAPGSKGPNEQFF. The CDR3 DNA is TGTGCCAGCAGCGCCCCCGGGAGCAAGGGCCCCAATGAGCAGTTCTTC.

The chain recombines TRBV28 with TRBJ1-2; D not certain. The V and J ends lost 10 bases and 5 bases respectively, with 14 bases between them. The CDR3 is 12 amino acids. Germline V gives CDR1 MDHEN, CDR2 SYDVKM. CDR3 coding DNA: TGTGCCACCCTCCAGGCGGGATATGGCTACACCTTC. This translates into CATLQAGYGYTF.